This passage covers 9 T cell receptor beta chains from one sample sequenced in a study of CD8+CD57+ T cells in acquired aplastic anemia. Using genomic DNA as the template, TCR beta VDJ and CDR3 profiling was carried out. TCRdb used MiXCR to reprocess the reads, holding one entry per CDR3 protein. The sample consists of about 160,000 distinct CDR3 sequences, roughly 45% of them appearing once. Input material: sorted CD4+, CD8+, or CD8+CD57+ T cells (not recorded which) from PBMCs. The receptors originated from a human donor in good health.

The V gene is TRBV6-1, the J gene TRBJ1-5; weak D call: TRBD1 (5 bases). The CDR3 is 15 residues long. Per germline, CDR1 MNHNS and CDR2 SASEGT. V was clipped by 4 bases and J by 5 bases, with 15 bases between them. This CDR3 is CASSAGLREHQPQHF. The CDR3 DNA reads as TGTGCCAGCAGTGCGGGACTCAGGGAGCATCAGCCCCAGCATTTT.

The rearrangement links TRBV19 to TRBJ2-7, with unresolved D. The germline V gene has CDR1 LNHDA and CDR2 SQIVND (reference sequence). CDR3 length: 10 amino acids. V was trimmed by 7 bases and J by 6 bases, leaving 7 bases between them. The CDR3 DNA is TGTGCCAGTAAGGCCTTCGAGCAGTACTTC. Protein sequence: CASKAFEQYF.

The chain has TRBV14 and TRBJ1-6; D is undetermined. This CDR3 region has 16 residues. Germline CDR1 SGHDN, CDR2 FVKESK. Trimming took 4 bases from V and 4 from J, leaving 14 bases between them. The CDR3 loop is CASSLRTAGYNSPLHF. CDR3 nucleotide sequence: TGTGCCAGCAGCCTTCGGACTGCTGGATATAATTCACCCCTCCACTTT.

This clonotype has at least ten counts. The chain links TRBV5-1 to TRBJ1-6; D unresolved. The germline gives CDR1 SGHRS, CDR2 YFSETQ. The ends were cut back, 2 bases at V and 10 bases at J, with 16 bases in the middle. The length of the CDR3 is 15 residues. CDR3: CASSFDGKGGSPLHF. CDR3 DNA: TGCGCCAGCAGCTTTGACGGGAAGGGTGGCTCACCCCTCCACTTT. Looking up the rest from reference TRBV5-1 and TRBJ1-6 gives the full variable domain: KAGVTQTPRYLIKTRGQQVTLSCSPISGHRSVSWYQQTPGQGLQFLFEYFSETQRNKGNFPGRFSGRQFSNSRSEMNVSTLELGDSALYLCASSFDGKGGSPLHFGNGTRLTVT.

In its sample, this clonotype was seen many times. In nucleotides, the CDR3 is TGCAGCGTTGACCACCCTAGCCGCAGGGATTCCCATGTGGGCTACACCTTC. This translates into CSVDHPSRRDSHVGYTF. The chain uses TRBV29-1 and TRBJ1-2; D is possibly TRBD1 (5 bases). CDR1 SQVTM and CDR2 ANQGSEA come from the germline V gene. The CDR3 has 17 residues. Trimming shortened V by 3 bases and J by 8 bases, and 28 bases separated the two germline ends.

J is TRBJ2-7 and V is TRBV5-1; tentative D call: TRBD1 (8 bases). CDR3 length: 14 residues. The germline CDR1 and CDR2 sequences are SGHRS and YFSETQ. Trimming took off 4 bases at V and 6 bases at J, with 17 bases between the two ends. The CDR3 loop is CASSPGQGGSEQYF. CDR3 nucleotide sequence: TGCGCCAGCAGCCCCGGACAGGGAGGGAGCGAGCAGTACTTC.

The CDR3 here is CSARKRGLSDTQYF. The CDR3 coding sequence is TGCAGTGCTAGAAAGCGAGGACTATCCGATACGCAGTATTTT. V and J are TRBV20-1 and TRBJ2-3, with D maybe TRBD2 (6 bases). The CDR3 is 14 amino acids. Trimming stripped 2 bases from V and 6 bases from J, with 15 bases between. CDR1 and CDR2 (germline): DFQATT, SNEGSKA (reference sequence).

In its sample, this clonotype was seen once. For the CDR3, the DNA is TGTGCCAGCAGCGCGACAGGGGAGGATGAGCAGTTCTTC. Translated: CASSATGEDEQFF. The V and J genes are TRBV7-3 and TRBJ2-1, with 8 nucleotides matching TRBD1. J was trimmed by 8 bases and V by 5 bases; bases with no gene match: 5. The CDR3 length is 13 residues. Germline V lookup: CDR1 SGHTA, CDR2 FQGTGA. The full variable domain, its missing parts supplied by reference TRBV7-3 and TRBJ2-1, is GAGVSQTPSNKVTEKGKYVELRCDPISGHTALYWYRQSLGQGPEFLIYFQGTGAADDSGLPNDRFFAVRPEGSVSTLKIQRTERGDSAVYLCASSATGEDEQFFGPGTRLTVL.

At least ten counts were recorded for this clonotype. This sequence joins TRBV7-9 and TRBJ1-4; weak D call: TRBD1 (5 bases). V dropped 4 bases and J dropped 6 bases, with 15 bases sitting between them. The CDR3 covers 15 residues. Germline CDR1 reads SEHNR; CDR2 reads FQNEAQ (reference sequence). The CDR3 sequence: CASSSRTLGDEKLFF. Here the CDR3 DNA reads TGTGCCAGCAGCTCCCGGACTTTGGGGGATGAAAAACTGTTTTTT.